A selection of T cell receptor beta chains follows, all from one sample in a study of blood T cell repertoires in COVID-19. TCRdb's table, derived via immunoSEQ multiplex PCR, lists solely in-frame clones and lacks some. The data show fewer than 250,000 clones, with over 80% seen just once and approximately 3.5% held by the top ten. The sequenced sample was PBMCs or T cells enriched from blood (not recorded which). These receptor sequences come from a woman in her 30s who had been exposed to COVID-19. The CDR3 runs from the conserved cysteine through the conserved F or W. The order of the fields is clone size, D gene, J gene, V gene, CDR3 protein, CDR3 DNA. The D gene is left open where the match is weak. Size values are once, few and many counts, or a class for expanded clones, and some rows have none.

>once|-|TRBJ1-2|TRBV27
CASSLSGLNRNYGYTF
TGTGCCAGCAGTTTATCGGGGCTCAACCGCAACTATGGCTACACCTTC
>few|TRBD2|TRBJ2-5|TRBV4-1
CASSQDPSGEETQYF
TGCGCCAGCAGCCAAGACCCCAGCGGGGAAGAGACCCAGTACTTC
>-|TRBD1|TRBJ1-5|TRBV29-1
CSVGTGADQPQHF
TGCAGCGTTGGTACAGGGGCTGATCAGCCCCAGCATTTT
>-|TRBD2|TRBJ2-7|TRBV14
CASSTLAGVGEQYF
TGTGCCAGCAGTACACTAGCGGGAGTGGGCGAGCAGTACTTC
>-|-|TRBJ1-5|TRBV7-8
CASSPTGQQPQHF
TGTGCCAGCAGCCCAACGGGACAACAGCCCCAGCATTTT
>-|-|TRBJ1-2|TRBV5-8
CASSLGRRVGYGYTF
TGTGCCAGCAGCTTGGGGCGCAGGGTCGGGTATGGCTACACCTTC
>-|-|TRBJ1-2|TRBV5-6
CASSGGHGLGVYGYTF
TGTGCCAGCAGCGGGGGACACGGGCTAGGGGTCTATGGCTACACCTTC
>-|-|TRBJ1-4|TRBV30
CAWRGEGVRPNEKLFF
TGTGCCTGGAGGGGAGAGGGGGTTCGTCCTAATGAAAAACTGTTTTTT
>-|TRBD1|TRBJ1-1|TRBV11-2
CASSLQGALTEAFF
TGTGCCAGCAGCTTACAGGGGGCGCTCACTGAAGCTTTCTTT
>-|-|TRBJ1-5|TRBV7-8
CASSLEENNQPQHF
TGTGCCAGCAGCTTAGAGGAGAACAATCAGCCCCAGCATTTT
>-|TRBD2|TRBJ2-1|TRBV5-6
CASSFMGLAGNNEQFF
TGTGCCAGCAGCTTCATGGGACTAGCGGGAAACAATGAGCAGTTCTTC
>-|-|TRBJ2-5|TRBV24-1
CATSDYRSGQETQYF
TGTGCCACCAGTGATTACAGGAGTGGGCAAGAGACCCAGTACTTC
>-|-|TRBJ2-1|TRBV28
CASSLATSRVNNEQFF
TGTGCCAGCAGTTTAGCTACTAGCAGGGTAAACAATGAGCAGTTCTTC
>-|TRBD2|TRBJ2-3|TRBV3-1/TRBV3-2
CASSQRRLREGLTDTQYF
TGTGCCAGCAGCCAGCGGCGGTTGCGGGAGGGCCTCACAGATACGCAGTATTTT
>-|TRBD2|TRBJ2-1|TRBV19
CASSIFPGAGTFRNEQFF
TGTGCCAGTAGTATTTTTCCAGGAGCGGGAACCTTCCGCAATGAGCAGTTCTTC
>-|-|TRBJ1-4|TRBV10-3
CAISDLPQRGEKLFF
TGTGCCATCAGTGACCTACCCCAGCGGGGTGAAAAACTGTTTTTT
>once|-|TRBJ2-5|TRBV20-1
CSARDLKTQYF
TGCAGTGCTAGAGATTTAAAGACCCAGTACTTC
>-|-|TRBJ2-7|TRBV21-1
CASSKVAGCDEQYF
TGTGCCAGCAGCAAAGTAGCGGGGTGCGACGAGCAGTACTTC